This T cell receptor beta chain is drawn from a study of T-cell reconstitution after alpha-beta-depleted transplantation in children. In the case of this clonotype: The antigen is unknown.

Findings and limits, study-wide: The origin of alpha-beta T cells about two months after transplant was reportedly several hundred expanded graft clones.

The CDR3 is 11 amino acids. The V end lost 6 bases, the J end lost 3 bases, and 5 bases lay between the germline ends. Germline lookup yields CDR1 DFQATT and CDR2 SNEGSKA (reference sequence). Preparation of the TCRbeta library used unique molecular identifiers. A single record per CDR3 protein comes from TCRdb applying MiXCR to the PCR reads. The sample has 900,000 or so distinct CDR3 sequences; under 20% are singletons. The material sequenced was PBMCs, mostly from graft donor cells, taken 360 days after TCRalphabeta/CD19-depleted stem cell transplant. The rearrangement joins TRBV20-1 to TRBJ2-2; D call uncertain. The clonotype comes from a male patient younger than 18 who had a stem cell transplant for acute lymphoblastic leukemia, so the T cells may come from the graft donor. CDR3 sequence (DNA): TGCAGTGCGCCCGACACCGGGGAGCTGTTTTTT. Protein sequence: CSAPDTGELFF.